One and the same sample provided the 14 T cell receptor beta chains below, sequenced in a study of cytomegalovirus exposure and HLA in healthy donors. This PCR relied on a set of 60 Vbeta primers and 13 Jbeta primers. The data were produced by immunoSEQ multiplex PCR, yet TCRdb's version contains in-frame clones alone and is incomplete. The sample has 60,000 or so clones, and its top ten clones hold approximately 2.1%. Sequenced material: PBMCs. All receptors derive from a woman between 18 and 29 years old in good health and CMV-seronegative.

The chain carries TRBV6-4 and TRBJ2-2; 8 bases agree with TRBD2. With 2 bases clipped from V and 5 bases from J, the junction kept 7 bases outside the gene matches. Germline CDR1 MRHNA, CDR2 SNTAGT. The CDR3 has 16 residues. The CDR3 DNA follows: TGTGCCAGCAGTGACGGGAGCGGGAGAGGGACCGGGGAGCTGTTTTTT. This codes for CASSDGSGRGTGELFF.

The chain has TRBV18 and TRBJ1-5; D is perhaps TRBD1 (5 bases). The V end lost 5 bases, the J end lost 5 bases, and 13 bases lay between the germline ends. This CDR3 contains 14 residues. Looked up from germline, CDR1 is KGHSH and CDR2 is LQKENI. This CDR3 is CASSGFGGDQPQHF. The CDR3 region has the DNA TGTGCCAGCTCAGGTTTCGGGGGGGATCAGCCCCAGCATTTT.

CDR3 sequence reads: CASSSTGAGAFF. The CDR3 bases are TGTGCCAGCAGCTCGACAGGGGCAGGAGCTTTCTTT. The chain couples TRBV7-6 to TRBJ1-1; 8 bases fit TRBD1. CDR1 is SGHVS and CDR2 is FNYEAQ in the germline V gene. With V trimmed by 4 bases and J by 10 bases, 5 bases remained unmatched. The CDR3 is 12 amino acids.

V usage is TRBV5-6 and J usage is TRBJ1-5; D is unresolved. The CDR3 length is 16 residues. Germline CDR1 SGHDT, CDR2 YYEEEE. V dropped 4 bases and J dropped 5 bases, with 19 bases sitting between them. This chain's CDR3 is CASSARRAGLYQPQHF. CDR3 DNA: TGTGCCAGCAGCGCCCGGAGGGCAGGCTTATATCAGCCCCAGCATTTT.

The genes are TRBV4-1 and TRBJ2-6; TRBD1 agrees at 7 bases. The CDR3 has 20 amino acids. Germline trimming cut 1 base from V and 3 bases from J; bases unmatched to any gene: 15. Germline V gene lookup returns CDR1 MGHRA and CDR2 YSYEKL. The CDR3: CASSQGTLRGGRGGANVLTF. The CDR3 DNA reads as TGCGCCAGCAGCCAAGGGACCCTCCGAGGGGGCAGAGGTGGGGCCAACGTCCTGACTTTC.

The chain has TRBV28 and TRBJ1-2; no clear D gene. The length of the CDR3 is 16 residues. The V end was cut by 1 base, the J end by 5 bases, with 17 bases between. Germline CDR1 reads MDHEN; CDR2 reads SYDVKM. The CDR3 region is CASSLSRGSRVYGYTF. In DNA, the CDR3 is TGTGCCAGCAGTTTATCGCGGGGTAGCCGGGTTTATGGCTACACCTTC.

V usage is TRBV19 and J usage is TRBJ2-1; 14 nucleotides agree with TRBD2. The junction had 7 bases not matched to a gene; V was cut back by 3 bases and J by 3 bases. From germline, CDR1 is LNHDA and CDR2 SQIVND (reference sequence). CDR3 size: 18 residues. DNA for the CDR3: TGTGCCAGTAGTATCCGACTAGCGGGGGGGGCCTTCTACAATGAGCAGTTCTTC. Its protein product is CASSIRLAGGAFYNEQFF.

The V and J genes are TRBV29-1 and TRBJ1-1; no clear D gene. CDR1 is SQVTM, CDR2 ANQGSEA, per germline. The CDR3 length is 13 residues. With 2 bases removed from V and 5 bases from J, the gap between germline ends came to 12 bases. This CDR3 is CSVELGRGTEAFF. Written as DNA, the CDR3 is TGCAGCGTTGAATTGGGGAGAGGAACTGAAGCTTTCTTT. Full variable domain (missing parts from reference TRBV29-1 and TRBJ1-1): SAVISQKPSRDICQRGTSLTIQCQVDSQVTMMFWYRQQPGQSLTLIATANQGSEATYESGFVIDKFPISRPNLTFSTLTVSNMSPEDSSIYLCSVELGRGTEAFFGQGTRLTVV.

The chain uses TRBV5-1 and TRBJ2-7, with D possibly being TRBD1 (5 bases). V dropped 4 bases and J dropped 12 bases, with 32 bases sitting between them. The CDR3 runs to 17 residues. CDR1 and CDR2 from the germline V gene are SGHRS and YFSETQ. This chain's CDR3 is CASSTRQFGLCGVLVYF. Written as DNA, the CDR3 is TGCGCCAGCAGCACAAGACAGTTTGGTTTATGTGGGGTGTTGGTGTACTTC.

V gene TRBV5-1 combines with J gene TRBJ2-7; 7 bases agree with TRBD1. The germline CDR1 and CDR2 sequences are SGHRS and YFSETQ. The ends lost 2 bases at V and 2 bases at J; junction bases unmatched: 4. The CDR3 has 14 residues. CDR3 sequence: CASSFRGQPYEQYF. As DNA, the CDR3 is TGCGCCAGCAGCTTTAGGGGACAGCCCTACGAGCAGTACTTC.

The chain has TRBV5-1 and TRBJ1-2; 11 nucleotides line up with TRBD1. CDR1 and CDR2 from the germline V gene are SGHRS and YFSETQ. This CDR3 is built from 14 residues. Unmatched junction bases numbered 2, after V lost 4 bases and J lost 3 bases. The CDR3 protein is CASSLGQGDYGYTF. DNA of the CDR3: TGCGCCAGCAGCCTGGGACAGGGGGACTATGGCTACACCTTC.

This chain uses TRBV29-1 with TRBJ2-7; a possible D gene is TRBD1 (5 bases). Germline V gene sequence: CDR1 SQVTM, CDR2 ANQGSEA. Trimming left V 4 bases short and J 3 bases short, with 10 bases between. The length of the CDR3 is 12 residues. For the CDR3, the DNA is TGCAGCGTTGTCCAGGGTGTCTACGAGCAGTACTTC. The encoded protein is CSVVQGVYEQYF.

The chain couples TRBV11-3 to TRBJ1-2, with 7 bases fitting TRBD1. With 5 bases clipped from V and 5 bases from J, the junction kept 5 bases outside the gene matches. Per germline, CDR1 SGHNT and CDR2 YENEEA. The CDR3 runs 13 residues. This CDR3 reads CASSPGTEYGYTF. CDR3 bases: TGTGCCAGCAGCCCTGGGACAGAGTATGGCTACACCTTC.

The genes are TRBV27 and TRBJ2-1; TRBD2 might be the D (6 bases). V was cut by 3 bases and J by 2 bases, with 8 bases left in between. This CDR3 comprises 14 residues. Germline-derived CDR1 and CDR2 are MNHEY and SMNVEV (reference sequence). The CDR3 loop reads CASSLRGTYNEQFF. The CDR3 nucleotides are TGTGCCAGCAGTTTGCGGGGAACCTACAATGAGCAGTTCTTC.